This T cell receptor (beta chain) was found in a study of blood T cell repertoires in COVID-19. Study background: The origin of the acute and convalescent COVID-19 samples was the United States, Italy and Spain. Nucleic acid was either cDNA or gDNA, and it came from T cells, B-cell-depleted T cells, or PBMCs.

This CDR3 spans 14 amino acids. Germline CDR1 and CDR2: SGHTA and FQGNSA. J was trimmed by 3 bases and V by 4 bases; bases with no gene match: 5. Study processing details: Cell counts per sample came from amplifying reference gene primers. The repertoire was sequenced with immunoSEQ multiplex PCR; TCRdb's copy has only in-frame clones and lacks some. The V and J calls and clone size were taken over from that table, and D and trimming were inferred from the DNA. The repertoire holds more than 95,000 clones, with 75% to 85% as singletons. Sequenced material: peripheral blood. The chain employs TRBV7-2 and TRBJ1-2; 7 bases are shared with TRBD1. This TCR was sampled from a woman in her 70s with acute or convalescent COVID-19. The CDR3 region has the DNA TGTGCCAGCAGCTACGGACAGGTGGACTATGGCTACACCTTC. Residues: CASSYGQVDYGYTF.